This is a list of T cell receptor beta chains from one sample in a study of blood T cell repertoires in COVID-19. Assay used: immunoSEQ multiplex PCR; TCRdb lists only in-frame clones, some missing. The table includes about 170,000 clones, roughly 90% detected once. The sample was PBMCs or T cells enriched from blood (not recorded which). The receptors shown here come from a human donor with acute COVID-19. The donor label of this sample is uncertain. CDR3s include the opening cysteine and the closing phenylalanine or tryptophan. Each record gives: CDR3 DNA, CDR3 protein, J gene, clone size, V gene, D gene. A D gene is named only where the DNA matches it firmly. Rows give clone size only sometimes, using once, few, many, or a class for an expanded clone.

cdr3_nt: TGCAGTGCTAGTGCCGGGAACGGCTACACCTTC
cdr3_aa: CSASAGNGYTF
j_call: TRBJ1-2
clone_size: NA
v_call: TRBV20-1
d_call: NA

cdr3_nt: TGTGCCAGTAGTATAGAGACGCCAGGGCTGGGATTGTACACTGAAGCTTTCTTT
cdr3_aa: CASSIETPGLGLYTEAFF
j_call: TRBJ1-1
clone_size: NA
v_call: TRBV19
d_call: NA

cdr3_nt: TGTGCCAGCAGCTTCGGACAGGGGTTATTGAACACTGAAGCTTTCTTT
cdr3_aa: CASSFGQGLLNTEAFF
j_call: TRBJ1-1
clone_size: few
v_call: TRBV7-9
d_call: TRBD1

cdr3_nt: TGTGCCAGCAGCCCGACAGGGGCCCGCTATGGCTACACCTTC
cdr3_aa: CASSPTGARYGYTF
j_call: TRBJ1-2
clone_size: many
v_call: TRBV7-9
d_call: TRBD1

cdr3_nt: TGTGCCAGCAGTGAACCAGCAGGGGGCCTTGATAATGAGCAGTTCTTC
cdr3_aa: CASSEPAGGLDNEQFF
j_call: TRBJ2-1
clone_size: NA
v_call: TRBV6-1
d_call: TRBD1

cdr3_nt: TGCAGCGTTGAAATTCAGGGATCCTCCTACGAGCAGTACTTC
cdr3_aa: CSVEIQGSSYEQYF
j_call: TRBJ2-7
clone_size: NA
v_call: TRBV29-1
d_call: NA

cdr3_nt: TGTGCCTGTGGACTAGCGGGGGTTGCAGAGACCCAGTACTTC
cdr3_aa: CACGLAGVAETQYF
j_call: TRBJ2-5
clone_size: NA
v_call: TRBV30
d_call: TRBD2

cdr3_nt: TGTGCCAGCAGCTTAGTAGCGGGGGTTTCCTCCAATGAGCAGTTCTTC
cdr3_aa: CASSLVAGVSSNEQFF
j_call: TRBJ2-1
clone_size: NA
v_call: TRBV5-4
d_call: TRBD2

cdr3_nt: TGTGCCTGGAGTGTTGAGGGGGCGACTGAAGCTTTCTTT
cdr3_aa: CAWSVEGATEAFF
j_call: TRBJ1-1
clone_size: NA
v_call: TRBV30
d_call: TRBD1

cdr3_nt: TGCGCCAGCAGCGCAGACGGGGGAAACACCATATATTTT
cdr3_aa: CASSADGGNTIYF
j_call: TRBJ1-3
clone_size: NA
v_call: TRBV5-1
d_call: NA

cdr3_nt: TGCAGCGTTGAACGACAGCAAGAGACCCAGTACTTC
cdr3_aa: CSVERQQETQYF
j_call: TRBJ2-5
clone_size: NA
v_call: TRBV29-1
d_call: NA

cdr3_nt: TGTGCCTGGAGTACGGACAGGGGGGGTCCCTACGAGCAGTACTTC
cdr3_aa: CAWSTDRGGPYEQYF
j_call: TRBJ2-7
clone_size: NA
v_call: TRBV30
d_call: TRBD1

cdr3_nt: TGTGCCAGCAGCGCGGACAGCAACACTGAAGCTTTCTTT
cdr3_aa: CASSADSNTEAFF
j_call: TRBJ1-1
clone_size: NA
v_call: TRBV6-2/TRBV6-3
d_call: NA

cdr3_nt: TGTGCCAGCAGCCAAGACAGGGCTTTTAACTATGGCTACACCTTC
cdr3_aa: CASSQDRAFNYGYTF
j_call: TRBJ1-2
clone_size: NA
v_call: TRBV7-8
d_call: TRBD1

cdr3_nt: TGCGCCAGCAGCCCACCTAGCGGGGGGGGAACAGATACGCAGTATTTT
cdr3_aa: CASSPPSGGGTDTQYF
j_call: TRBJ2-3
clone_size: few
v_call: TRBV5-1
d_call: TRBD2

cdr3_nt: TGTGCCTGGGCTAGCGGGGGAGCCCAAGAGACCCAGTACTTC
cdr3_aa: CAWASGGAQETQYF
j_call: TRBJ2-5
clone_size: NA
v_call: TRBV30
d_call: TRBD2

cdr3_nt: TGTGCCATCAGTGAACGGGTTACTGAAGCTTTCTTT
cdr3_aa: CAISERVTEAFF
j_call: TRBJ1-1
clone_size: NA
v_call: TRBV10-3
d_call: NA

cdr3_nt: TGCGCCAGCAGCTCCGGGGGGGATTATGACAATGAGCAGTTCTTC
cdr3_aa: CASSSGGDYDNEQFF
j_call: TRBJ2-1
clone_size: NA
v_call: TRBV5-1
d_call: TRBD2

cdr3_nt: TGTGCCAGCAGCCCGTGGGTTGAAGGACAGGACTACGAGCAGTACTTC
cdr3_aa: CASSPWVEGQDYEQYF
j_call: TRBJ2-7
clone_size: once
v_call: TRBV5-8
d_call: TRBD1

cdr3_nt: TGTGCCAGCAGCCCCCAGGGAGGACAGGCGATCTATGGCTACACCTTC
cdr3_aa: CASSPQGGQAIYGYTF
j_call: TRBJ1-2
clone_size: NA
v_call: TRBV7-2
d_call: TRBD1

cdr3_nt: TGCGCCAGCAGCTCAACAGGGGGTAACTATGGCTACACCTTC
cdr3_aa: CASSSTGGNYGYTF
j_call: TRBJ1-2
clone_size: NA
v_call: TRBV5-1
d_call: TRBD1

cdr3_nt: TGTGCTAGTGGTTTGGTACGTCTGGGACAGGAAAAACAGACTCAGCCCCAGCATTTT
cdr3_aa: CASGLVRLGQEKQTQPQHF
j_call: TRBJ1-5
clone_size: NA
v_call: TRBV12-5
d_call: TRBD1

cdr3_nt: TGTGCCACCAGTGGGGTAGGTCCACAGGGGTCACAAGAGACCCAGTACTTC
cdr3_aa: CATSGVGPQGSQETQYF
j_call: TRBJ2-5
clone_size: once
v_call: TRBV24-1
d_call: TRBD1

cdr3_nt: TGTGCCAGCAGTCAACGGGACATCACAGATACGCAGTATTTT
cdr3_aa: CASSQRDITDTQYF
j_call: TRBJ2-3
clone_size: NA
v_call: TRBV2
d_call: NA

cdr3_nt: TGTGCCAGCAGTGAAGCGGCCAGGGGCGCGGGTGGCTACACCTTC
cdr3_aa: CASSEAARGAGGYTF
j_call: TRBJ1-2
clone_size: few
v_call: TRBV6-1
d_call: NA

cdr3_nt: TGCGCCAGCAGCCAAGAGCCTCTGGCAGGGGGCCAAGAGACCCAGTACTTC
cdr3_aa: CASSQEPLAGGQETQYF
j_call: TRBJ2-5
clone_size: NA
v_call: TRBV4-3
d_call: TRBD1

cdr3_nt: TGTGCCAGCAGCCTAGACAGCTCTGGAAACACCATATATTTT
cdr3_aa: CASSLDSSGNTIYF
j_call: TRBJ1-3
clone_size: NA
v_call: TRBV6-5
d_call: NA

cdr3_nt: TGTGCCAGCAGCTTGTCTGAGTCTGGGGCCAACGTCCTGACTTTC
cdr3_aa: CASSLSESGANVLTF
j_call: TRBJ2-6
clone_size: NA
v_call: TRBV7-9
d_call: NA

cdr3_nt: TGTGCCAGCAGCGTAGTAAGGGGGAACACCGGGGAGCTGTTTTTT
cdr3_aa: CASSVVRGNTGELFF
j_call: TRBJ2-2
clone_size: NA
v_call: TRBV9
d_call: NA

cdr3_nt: TGTGCCAGCAGTTTCCTGACAGGGGCTGAAGCTTTCTTT
cdr3_aa: CASSFLTGAEAFF
j_call: TRBJ1-1
clone_size: NA
v_call: TRBV27
d_call: TRBD1

cdr3_nt: TGTGCCAGCAGTTTTGGGACACCGCCGAACCATGGCTACACCTTC
cdr3_aa: CASSFGTPPNHGYTF
j_call: TRBJ1-2
clone_size: NA
v_call: TRBV27
d_call: NA

cdr3_nt: TGCGCCAGCAGTTTCCAGGGGATCGAGCAGTACTTC
cdr3_aa: CASSFQGIEQYF
j_call: TRBJ2-7
clone_size: NA
v_call: TRBV5-1
d_call: NA

cdr3_nt: TGTGCCAGCAGTACAGGGGGACGGGATGGCTACACCTTC
cdr3_aa: CASSTGGRDGYTF
j_call: TRBJ1-2
clone_size: NA
v_call: TRBV6-4
d_call: TRBD1

cdr3_nt: TGTGCCAGTAGACCCCAAACGTCCGGGACAGGGAGAGGCTACACCTTC
cdr3_aa: CASRPQTSGTGRGYTF
j_call: TRBJ1-2
clone_size: once
v_call: TRBV19
d_call: TRBD1

cdr3_nt: TGTGCCAGCTCCCCCGGGACAGGTGCAGATACGCAGTATTTT
cdr3_aa: CASSPGTGADTQYF
j_call: TRBJ2-3
clone_size: NA
v_call: TRBV18
d_call: TRBD1

cdr3_nt: TGTGCCAGCAGTGAAGGGGGACTCTTGAGATCCTACGAGCAGTACTTC
cdr3_aa: CASSEGGLLRSYEQYF
j_call: TRBJ2-7
clone_size: few
v_call: TRBV6-1
d_call: NA

cdr3_nt: TGTGCCAGCAGCCAAGATGAGGCAGGCGGGAATGAAAAACTGTTTTTT
cdr3_aa: CASSQDEAGGNEKLFF
j_call: TRBJ1-4
clone_size: NA
v_call: TRBV3-1/TRBV3-2
d_call: NA

cdr3_nt: TGTGCCAGCAGTGATAGGTGGGGGGCTGAAGCTTTCTTT
cdr3_aa: CASSDRWGAEAFF
j_call: TRBJ1-1
clone_size: once
v_call: TRBV2
d_call: NA

cdr3_nt: TGCAGCGTTGACATCAGGGTTGGCTATGGCTACACCTTC
cdr3_aa: CSVDIRVGYGYTF
j_call: TRBJ1-2
clone_size: NA
v_call: TRBV29-1
d_call: NA

cdr3_nt: TGTGCCAGCAGTGAAGCCAGGGGGCGTAATCATGAGCAGTTCTTC
cdr3_aa: CASSEARGRNHEQFF
j_call: TRBJ2-1
clone_size: NA
v_call: TRBV25-1
d_call: TRBD1

cdr3_nt: TGTGCCAGCAGCTTCTCAGTAGCGACCATCTATGGCTACACCTTC
cdr3_aa: CASSFSVATIYGYTF
j_call: TRBJ1-2
clone_size: NA
v_call: TRBV7-8
d_call: NA

cdr3_nt: TGTGCCAGCAGTGAACAGGGGGCTAACTATGGCTACACCTTC
cdr3_aa: CASSEQGANYGYTF
j_call: TRBJ1-2
clone_size: NA
v_call: TRBV2
d_call: TRBD1